This record looks at one TCR beta chain sequence and its context. The antigen is unknown. To make TCR beta libraries, researchers used iRepertoire HTBI primers and Arm-PCR of CDR3 regions. TCRdb reprocessed the multiplex PCR reads via MiXCR and lists one record per CDR3 protein. Of about 530,000 distinct CDR3 sequences in the sample, 16% are singletons; the top ten hold roughly 25%. This entry belongs to a study of regulatory T cells in long-lasting Graves disease. Overall study: Prior antithyroid drug treatment in newly diagnosed Graves' patients lasted under 3 months. Study-level points and caveats: A greater number of public clonotypes (approximately 2,700) was shared by persistent patients than by new patients (over 900).

The sample's time point: newly diagnosed GD, antithyroid drugs for less than 3 months. Extracted PBMC RNA gave rise to the TCR library. These same records also appear under a second study, on T cells in Graves' hyperthyroidism and ophthalmopathy. That paper adds: Investigators excluded patients with uncontrolled infection, other autoimmune disease, pregnancy or lactation. Blood also showed most of the thyroid clonotypes that were expanded above 0.001.

The sample here was peripheral blood mononuclear cells (PBMCs), taken at new diagnosis, from a patient treated with antithyroid drugs. The receptor was derived from a woman aged 40-60 years with Graves disease.

For the CDR3, the DNA is TGTGCCTGGAGTGGGGACTGGTACAATGAGCAGTTCTTC. This gives the protein CAWSGDWYNEQFF. This chain links TRBV30 with TRBJ2-1; D might be TRBD2 (6 bases). CDR1 GTSNPN and CDR2 SVGIG come from the germline V gene (reference sequence). V lost 1 base and J 4 bases, leaving 8 bases between the germline ends. The CDR3 covers 13 residues.